This TCR beta chain was documented in a study of Graves' ophthalmopathy and Graves' hyperthyroidism. Germline V gives CDR1 SEHNR, CDR2 FQNEAQ (reference sequence). V lost 1 base and J 12 bases, leaving 15 bases between the germline ends. The CDR3 has 13 amino acids. CDR3 regions of TCR beta were amplified from RNA transcripts. First-round RT-PCR employed HTBI primers, with a second-round multiplex PCR after it. TCRdb reanalysed the multiplex PCR reads using MiXCR and keeps one entry per CDR3 protein. The sample consists of about 740,000 distinct CDR3 sequences, 40% of them appearing once. Fresh peripheral blood, roughly 10 ml, was the PBMC source.

The rearrangement joins TRBV7-9 to TRBJ1-1; D is possibly TRBD1 (6 bases). Sequences were obtained from peripheral blood. The TCR was taken from an adult man with Graves' ophthalmopathy. CDR3 protein: CASSLGRGTITFF. For the CDR3, the DNA is TGTGCCAGCAGCTTAGGTCGGGGGACAATAACTTTCTTT. The full variable domain, in which reference TRBV7-9 and TRBJ1-1 provide the parts outside the CDR3, is DTGVSQNPRHKITKRGQNVTFRCDPISEHNRLYWYRQTLGQGPEFLTYFQNEAQLEKSRLLSDRFSAERPKGSFSTLEIQRTEQGDSAMYLCASSLGRGTITFFGQGTRLTVV.